The T cell receptor (beta chain) described here comes from a study of Graves' ophthalmopathy and Graves' hyperthyroidism. Study-wide context: Peripheral blood samples were taken at initial diagnosis, before any treatment. Study-wide results and limits: Most clonotypes expanded in thyroid above 0.001 frequency were present in blood too.

The germline V gene has CDR1 SGHAT and CDR2 FQDESV (reference sequence). After removal of 6 bases from V and 1 base from J, the junction contained 12 bases not matched to a gene. The CDR3 loop spans 17 amino acids. CDR3 regions of TCR beta were amplified from RNA transcripts. Amplification began with first-round RT-PCR using HTBI primers, then second-round multiplex PCR was performed. TCRdb reprocessed the multiplex PCR reads with MiXCR, giving one entry per CDR3 protein. Here the sample spans hundreds of thousands of distinct CDR3 sequences, around 21% being singletons. Hyperthyroidism cases were recent diagnoses of under 2 months' duration in people aged 18 to 65. A remark on this clonotype: Antigen unknown. A much larger clone lies one base from this, so it may be a read error.

This clonotype originated in a woman aged 18-35 years with stable Graves' hyperthyroidism. Source material: peripheral blood. The rearrangement links TRBV11-1 to TRBJ2-5; TRBD1 matches at 9 bases. The CDR3, as DNA: TGTGCCAGCAGTCCTAGACCCCCGGGACAGGGCCAAGAGACCCAGTACTTC. It is translated as CASSPRPPGQGQETQYF. Full variable domain (missing parts from reference TRBV11-1 and TRBJ2-5): EAEVAQSPRYKITEKSQAVAFWCDPISGHATLYWYRQILGQGPELLVQFQDESVVDDSQLPKDRFSAERLKGVDSTLKIQPAELGDSAMYLCASSPRPPGQGQETQYFGPGTRLLVL.